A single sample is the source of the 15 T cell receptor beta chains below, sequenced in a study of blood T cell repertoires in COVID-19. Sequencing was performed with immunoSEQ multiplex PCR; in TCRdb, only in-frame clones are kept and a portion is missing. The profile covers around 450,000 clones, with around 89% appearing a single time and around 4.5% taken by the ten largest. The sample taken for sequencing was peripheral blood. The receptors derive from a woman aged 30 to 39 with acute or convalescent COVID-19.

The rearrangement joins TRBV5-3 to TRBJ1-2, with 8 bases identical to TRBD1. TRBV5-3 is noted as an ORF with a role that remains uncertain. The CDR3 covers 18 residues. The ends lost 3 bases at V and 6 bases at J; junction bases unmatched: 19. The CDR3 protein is CARSSTPDHRGSVDGYTF. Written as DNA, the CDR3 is TGTGCCAGAAGCTCTACACCAGACCACAGGGGGTCCGTGGATGGCTACACCTTC.

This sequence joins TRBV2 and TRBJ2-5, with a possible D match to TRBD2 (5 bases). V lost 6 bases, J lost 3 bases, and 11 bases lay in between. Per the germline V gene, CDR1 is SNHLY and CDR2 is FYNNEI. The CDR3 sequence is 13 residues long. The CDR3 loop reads CASSGLREETQYF. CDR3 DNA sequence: TGTGCCAGCAGCGGACTCCGGGAAGAGACCCAGTACTTC. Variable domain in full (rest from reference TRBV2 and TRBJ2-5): EPEVTQTPSHQVTQMGQEVILRCVPISNHLYFYWYRQILGQKVEFLVSFYNNEISEKSEIFDDQFSVERPDGSNFTLKIRSTKLEDSAMYFCASSGLREETQYFGPGTRLLVL.

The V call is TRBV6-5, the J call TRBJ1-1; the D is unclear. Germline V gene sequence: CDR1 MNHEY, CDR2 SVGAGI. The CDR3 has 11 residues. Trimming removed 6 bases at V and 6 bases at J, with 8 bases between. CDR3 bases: TGTGCCAGCAGGCTAAATTCTGAAGCTTTCTTT. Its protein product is CASRLNSEAFF.

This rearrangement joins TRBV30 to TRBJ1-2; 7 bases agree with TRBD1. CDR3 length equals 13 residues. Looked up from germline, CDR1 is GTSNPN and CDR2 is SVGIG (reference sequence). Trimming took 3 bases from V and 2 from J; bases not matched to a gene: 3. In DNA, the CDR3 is TGTGCCTGGAGACCGACAGGGAACTATGGCTACACCTTC. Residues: CAWRPTGNYGYTF.

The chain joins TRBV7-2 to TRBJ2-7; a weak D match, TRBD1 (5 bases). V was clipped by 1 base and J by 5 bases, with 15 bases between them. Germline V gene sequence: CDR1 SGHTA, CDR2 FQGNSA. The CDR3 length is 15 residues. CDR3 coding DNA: TGTGCCAGCAGCTTAGGAAACAGGTCTCCTAACGAGCAGTACTTC. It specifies CASSLGNRSPNEQYF.

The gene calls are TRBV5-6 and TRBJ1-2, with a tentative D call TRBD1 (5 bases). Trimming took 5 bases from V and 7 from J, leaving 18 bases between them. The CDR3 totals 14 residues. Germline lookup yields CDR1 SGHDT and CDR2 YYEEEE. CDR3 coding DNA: TGTGCCAGCAGGGGGAATGTCAGGGTTGTTGGCTACACCTTC. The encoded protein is CASRGNVRVVGYTF.

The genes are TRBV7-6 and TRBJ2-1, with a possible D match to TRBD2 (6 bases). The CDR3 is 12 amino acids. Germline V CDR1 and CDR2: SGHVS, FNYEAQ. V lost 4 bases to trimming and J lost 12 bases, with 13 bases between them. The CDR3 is CASSSGLIGQFF. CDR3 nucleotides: TGTGCCAGCAGCTCCGGACTAATTGGGCAGTTCTTC. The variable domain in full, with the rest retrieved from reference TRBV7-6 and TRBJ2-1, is GAGVSQSPRYKVTKRGQDVALRCDPISGHVSLYWYRQALGQGPEFLTYFNYEAQQDKSGLPNDRFSAERPEGSISTLTIQRTEQRDSAMYRCASSSGLIGQFFGPGTRLTVL.

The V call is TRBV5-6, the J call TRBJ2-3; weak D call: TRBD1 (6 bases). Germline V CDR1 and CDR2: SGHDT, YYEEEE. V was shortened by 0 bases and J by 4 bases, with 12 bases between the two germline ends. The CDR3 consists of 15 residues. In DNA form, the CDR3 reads TGTGCCAGCAGCTTGGTACAGGGCCTCGCAGATACGCAGTATTTT. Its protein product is CASSLVQGLADTQYF.

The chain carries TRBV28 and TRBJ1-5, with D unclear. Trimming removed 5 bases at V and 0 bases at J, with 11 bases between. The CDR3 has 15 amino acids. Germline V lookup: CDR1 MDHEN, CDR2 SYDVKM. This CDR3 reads CASSRTLYSNQPQHF. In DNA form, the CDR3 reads TGTGCCAGCAGTAGGACTCTTTATAGCAATCAGCCCCAGCATTTT.

The CDR3 protein is CASSLRTGRTEAFF. CDR3 sequence (DNA): TGTGCCAGCAGCCTTCGGACAGGGAGGACTGAAGCTTTCTTT. V and J are TRBV13 and TRBJ1-1, with TRBD1 matching 8 bases. CDR1 is PRHDT and CDR2 is FYEKMQ in the germline V gene (reference sequence). This CDR3 is 14 amino acids long. The ends lost 5 bases at V and 5 bases at J; junction bases unmatched: 7.

The CDR3 loop is CASRTTGISPLHF. The CDR3 DNA reads as TGCGCCAGCAGGACGACAGGCATTTCACCCCTCCACTTT. The rearrangement uses TRBV10-1 and TRBJ1-6; perhaps TRBD1 as D (6 bases). Trimming cost V 6 bases and J 9 bases, with 12 bases left between them. This CDR3 spans 13 amino acids. Germline lookup yields CDR1 WNHNN and CDR2 SYGVQD (reference sequence).

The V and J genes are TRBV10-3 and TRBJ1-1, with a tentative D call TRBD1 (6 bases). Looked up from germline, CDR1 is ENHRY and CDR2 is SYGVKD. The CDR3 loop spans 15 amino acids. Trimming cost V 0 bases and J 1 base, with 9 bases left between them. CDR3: CAISESPGENTEAFF. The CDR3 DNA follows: TGTGCCATCAGTGAGTCGCCAGGGGAGAACACTGAAGCTTTCTTT.

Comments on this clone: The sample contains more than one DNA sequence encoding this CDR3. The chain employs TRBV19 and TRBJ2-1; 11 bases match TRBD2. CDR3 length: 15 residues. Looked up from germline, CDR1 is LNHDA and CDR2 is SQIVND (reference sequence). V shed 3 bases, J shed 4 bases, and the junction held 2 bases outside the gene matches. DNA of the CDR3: TGTGCCAGTAGTATTAGCGGGGGGGCTTACAATGAGCAGTTCTTC. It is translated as CASSISGGAYNEQFF.

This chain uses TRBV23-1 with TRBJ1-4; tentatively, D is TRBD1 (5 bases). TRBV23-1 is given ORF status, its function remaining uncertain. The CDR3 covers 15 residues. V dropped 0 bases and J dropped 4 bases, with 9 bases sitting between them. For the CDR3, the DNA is TGCGCCAGCAGTCAATCGTCGGGGGGTAATGAAAAACTGTTTTTT. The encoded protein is CASSQSSGGNEKLFF.

CDR3 sequence: CASSSDSFITGELFF. The CDR3 DNA is TGTGCCAGCAGCTCGGACAGTTTCATAACCGGGGAGCTGTTTTTT. This chain joins TRBV7-3 and TRBJ2-2, with D perhaps TRBD1 (6 bases). V lost 4 bases, J lost 5 bases, and 14 bases lay in between. Germline V lookup: CDR1 SGHTA, CDR2 FQGTGA. The CDR3 is 15 residues long.